These T cell receptor beta chains were read from a single sample in a study of T cells in Graves' hyperthyroidism and ophthalmopathy. TCRdb fed the multiplex PCR reads into MiXCR, producing one record per CDR3 protein. The sample has approximately 370,000 distinct CDR3 sequences; roughly a sixth are singletons. The sample comprised blood. These receptors were collected from a young woman with Graves' hyperthyroidism that later progressed to Graves' ophthalmopathy. CDR3s include the opening cysteine and the closing phenylalanine or tryptophan.

V	J	length	CDR3
TRBV6-6	TRBJ2-7	12	CASSYENYEQYF
TRBV7-9	TRBJ2-5	17	CASSLPPLAGGEETQYF
TRBV5-1	TRBJ1-4	15	CASSLEDRMNEKLFF
TRBV6-2/TRBV6-3	TRBJ2-1	13	CASRLTGGNEQFF
TRBV30	TRBJ2-2	15	CAWSTGGEWTGELFF
TRBV2	TRBJ1-6	17	CASSEGAPVLYNSPLHF
TRBV10-3	TRBJ2-7	13	CATRQGEGYEQYF
TRBV6-1	TRBJ1-1	15	CASSYTARGGTEAFF
TRBV5-1	TRBJ1-4	17	CASSLALTGGINEKLFF
TRBV15	TRBJ1-2	15	CATSRDQATGPGYTF
TRBV12-3/TRBV12-4	TRBJ2-7	13	CASSLGDAYEQYF
TRBV29-1	TRBJ2-7	14	CSVGLAGGAYEQYF
TRBV30	TRBJ1-1	14	CAWKRGRAVTEAFF
TRBV2	TRBJ2-7	13	CASVGQGEVEQYF